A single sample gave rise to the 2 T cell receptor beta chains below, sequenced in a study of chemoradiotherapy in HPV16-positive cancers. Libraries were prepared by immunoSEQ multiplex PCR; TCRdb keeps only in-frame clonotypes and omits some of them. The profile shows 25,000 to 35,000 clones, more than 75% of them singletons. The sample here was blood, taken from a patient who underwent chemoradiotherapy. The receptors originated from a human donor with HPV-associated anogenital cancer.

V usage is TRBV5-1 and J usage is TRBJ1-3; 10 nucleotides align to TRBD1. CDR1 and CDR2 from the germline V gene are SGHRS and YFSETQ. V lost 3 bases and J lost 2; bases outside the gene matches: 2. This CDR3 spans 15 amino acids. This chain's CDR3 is CASSSGTGAGNTIYF. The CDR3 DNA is TGCGCCAGCAGCTCGGGGACAGGGGCTGGAAACACCATATATTTT.

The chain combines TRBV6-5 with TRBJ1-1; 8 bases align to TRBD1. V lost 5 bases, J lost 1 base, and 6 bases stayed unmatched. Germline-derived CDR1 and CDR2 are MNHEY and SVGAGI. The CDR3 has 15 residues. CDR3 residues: CASSGDRGGNTEAFF. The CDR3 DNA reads TGTGCCAGCAGTGGCGACAGGGGAGGGAACACTGAAGCTTTCTTT.